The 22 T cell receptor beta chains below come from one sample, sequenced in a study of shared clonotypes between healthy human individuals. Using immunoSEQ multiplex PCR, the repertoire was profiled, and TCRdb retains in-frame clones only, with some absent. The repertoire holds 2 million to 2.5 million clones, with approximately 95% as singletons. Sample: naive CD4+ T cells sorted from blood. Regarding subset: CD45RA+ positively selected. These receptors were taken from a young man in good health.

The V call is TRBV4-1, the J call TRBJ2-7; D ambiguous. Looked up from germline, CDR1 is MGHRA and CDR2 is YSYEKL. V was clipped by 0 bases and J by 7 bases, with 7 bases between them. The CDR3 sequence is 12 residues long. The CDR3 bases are TGCGCCAGCAGCCAAGAACACGGGGAGCAGTACTTC. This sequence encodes CASSQEHGEQYF.

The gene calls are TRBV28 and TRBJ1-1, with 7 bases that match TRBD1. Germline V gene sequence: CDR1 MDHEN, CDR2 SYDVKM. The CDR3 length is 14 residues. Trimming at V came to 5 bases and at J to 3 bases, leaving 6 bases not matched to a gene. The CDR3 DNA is TGTGCCAGCAGTCCACTAGACAGGGACACTGAAGCTTTCTTT. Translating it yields CASSPLDRDTEAFF.

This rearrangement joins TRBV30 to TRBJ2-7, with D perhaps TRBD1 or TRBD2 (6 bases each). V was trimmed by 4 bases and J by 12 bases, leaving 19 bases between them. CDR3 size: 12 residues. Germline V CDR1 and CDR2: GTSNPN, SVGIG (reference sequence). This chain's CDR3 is CAWNPDSRGLYF. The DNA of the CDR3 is TGTGCCTGGAACCCCGACAGCCGGGGGCTGTACTTC.

DNA for the CDR3: TGTGCCAGCACAGGGACTGGGGCCAACGTCCTGACTTTC. Its translation: CASTGTGANVLTF. The chain combines TRBV2 with TRBJ2-6; TRBD1 is a possible D gene (5 bases). The CDR3 length is 13 residues. Trimming removed 7 bases from V and 2 bases from J, with 6 bases in between. Per germline, CDR1 SNHLY and CDR2 FYNNEI.

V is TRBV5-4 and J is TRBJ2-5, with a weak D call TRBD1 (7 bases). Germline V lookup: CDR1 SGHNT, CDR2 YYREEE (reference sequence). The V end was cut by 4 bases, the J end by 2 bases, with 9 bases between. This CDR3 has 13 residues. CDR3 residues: CASSAGQQETQYF. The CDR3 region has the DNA TGTGCCAGCAGCGCGGGACAGCAAGAGACCCAGTACTTC.

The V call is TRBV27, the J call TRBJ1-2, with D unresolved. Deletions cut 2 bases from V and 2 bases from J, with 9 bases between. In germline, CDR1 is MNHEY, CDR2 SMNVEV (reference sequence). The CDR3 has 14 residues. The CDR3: CASSLTWKNYGYTF. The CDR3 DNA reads TGTGCCAGCAGTTTAACTTGGAAGAACTATGGCTACACCTTC.

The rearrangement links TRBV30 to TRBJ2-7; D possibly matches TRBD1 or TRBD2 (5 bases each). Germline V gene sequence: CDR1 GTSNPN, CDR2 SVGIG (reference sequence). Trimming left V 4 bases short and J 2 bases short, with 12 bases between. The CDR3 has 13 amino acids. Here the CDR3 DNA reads TGTGCCTGGAACTTGGGGGTAGCCTACGAGCAGTACTTC. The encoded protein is CAWNLGVAYEQYF.

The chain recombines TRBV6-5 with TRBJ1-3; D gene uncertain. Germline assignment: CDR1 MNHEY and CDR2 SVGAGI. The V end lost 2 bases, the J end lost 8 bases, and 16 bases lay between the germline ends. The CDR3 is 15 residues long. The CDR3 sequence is CASSYSILSGYTIYF. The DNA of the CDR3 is TGTGCCAGCAGTTACAGCATCCTCTCTGGTTACACCATATATTTT.

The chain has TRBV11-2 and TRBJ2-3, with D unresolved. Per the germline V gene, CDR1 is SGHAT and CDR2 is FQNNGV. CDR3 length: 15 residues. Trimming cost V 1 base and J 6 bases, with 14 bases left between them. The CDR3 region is CASSLGLGLTDTQYF. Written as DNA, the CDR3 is TGTGCCAGCAGCTTAGGGCTAGGGCTCACGGATACGCAGTATTTT.

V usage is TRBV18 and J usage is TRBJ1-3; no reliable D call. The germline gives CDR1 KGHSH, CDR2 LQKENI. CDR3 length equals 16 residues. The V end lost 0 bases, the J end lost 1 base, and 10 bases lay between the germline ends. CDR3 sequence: CASSPPKGLSGNTIYF. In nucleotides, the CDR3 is TGTGCCAGCTCACCACCGAAGGGTTTATCTGGAAACACCATATATTTT.

Here the CDR3 DNA reads TGCGCCAGCAGGCAAACCGGGGGGGCGAGCGAAAAACTGTTTTTT. The encoded protein is CASRQTGGASEKLFF. The V gene is TRBV5-1, the J gene TRBJ1-4, with D maybe TRBD1 (6 bases). CDR1 SGHRS and CDR2 YFSETQ come from the germline V gene. The CDR3 spans 15 residues. V was trimmed by 5 bases and J by 8 bases, leaving 19 bases between them.

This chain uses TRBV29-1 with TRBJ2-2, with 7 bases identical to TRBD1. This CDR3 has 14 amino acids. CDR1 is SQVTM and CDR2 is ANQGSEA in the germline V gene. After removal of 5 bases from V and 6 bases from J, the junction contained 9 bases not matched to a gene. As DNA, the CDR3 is TGCAGCGTTACACAGGGGATTAAGGCCGGGGAGCTGTTTTTT. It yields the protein CSVTQGIKAGELFF.

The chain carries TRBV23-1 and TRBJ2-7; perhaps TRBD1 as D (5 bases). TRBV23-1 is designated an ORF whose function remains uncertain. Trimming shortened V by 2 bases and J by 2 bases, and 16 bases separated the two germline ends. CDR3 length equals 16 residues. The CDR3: CASSQPGSRQTYEQYF. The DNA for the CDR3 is TGCGCCAGCAGTCAACCCGGAAGCCGACAGACCTACGAGCAGTACTTC.

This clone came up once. CDR3 in DNA: TGCGCCAGCAGCTACACGAGAGGGGGGGGCGACGAGACCCAGTACTTC. Translating gives CASSYTRGGGDETQYF. This chain links TRBV4-3 with TRBJ2-5; possible D gene TRBD2, 7 bases. Germline V gene lookup returns CDR1 LGHNA and CDR2 YSLEER. This CDR3 comprises 16 residues. With 5 bases removed from V and 5 bases from J, the gap between germline ends came to 21 bases.

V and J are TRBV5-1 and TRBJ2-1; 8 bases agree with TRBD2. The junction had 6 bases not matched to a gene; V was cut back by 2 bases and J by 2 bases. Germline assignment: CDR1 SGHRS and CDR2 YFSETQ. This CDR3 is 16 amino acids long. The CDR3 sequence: CASSFSGGGTYNEQFF. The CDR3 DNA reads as TGCGCCAGCAGCTTTAGTGGCGGGGGGACCTACAATGAGCAGTTCTTC.

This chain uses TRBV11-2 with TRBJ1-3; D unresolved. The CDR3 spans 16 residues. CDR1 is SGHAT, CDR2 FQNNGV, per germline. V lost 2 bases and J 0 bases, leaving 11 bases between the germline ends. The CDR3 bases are TGTGCCAGCAGCTTATCTCTCCCCGTCTCTGGAAACACCATATATTTT. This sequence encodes CASSLSLPVSGNTIYF.

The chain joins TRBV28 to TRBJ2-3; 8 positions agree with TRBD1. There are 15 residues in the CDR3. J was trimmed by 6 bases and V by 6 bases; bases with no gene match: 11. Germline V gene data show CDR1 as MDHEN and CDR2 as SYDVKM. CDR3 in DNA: TGTGCCAGCAGCCTAAGTGGCAGGGGGCCTGATACGCAGTATTTT. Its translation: CASSLSGRGPDTQYF.

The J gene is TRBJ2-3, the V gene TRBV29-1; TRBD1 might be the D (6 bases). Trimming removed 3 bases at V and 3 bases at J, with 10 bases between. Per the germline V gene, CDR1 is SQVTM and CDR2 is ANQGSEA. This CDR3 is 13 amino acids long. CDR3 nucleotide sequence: TGCAGCGTTGACACAGGGTGGACAGATACGCAGTATTTT. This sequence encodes CSVDTGWTDTQYF.

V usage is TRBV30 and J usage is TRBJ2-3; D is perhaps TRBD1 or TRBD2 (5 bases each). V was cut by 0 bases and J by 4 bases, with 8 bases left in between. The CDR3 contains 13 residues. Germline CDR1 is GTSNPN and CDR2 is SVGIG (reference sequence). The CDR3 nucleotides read TGTGCCTGGAGTGTTCTGGGGGCAGATACGCAGTATTTT. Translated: CAWSVLGADTQYF.

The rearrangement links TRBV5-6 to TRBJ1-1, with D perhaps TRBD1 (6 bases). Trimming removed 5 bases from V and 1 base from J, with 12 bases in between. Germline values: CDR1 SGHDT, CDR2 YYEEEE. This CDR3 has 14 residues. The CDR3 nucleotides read TGTGCCAGCAGTTTCGACAGGACGAACACTGAAGCTTTCTTT. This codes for CASSFDRTNTEAFF.

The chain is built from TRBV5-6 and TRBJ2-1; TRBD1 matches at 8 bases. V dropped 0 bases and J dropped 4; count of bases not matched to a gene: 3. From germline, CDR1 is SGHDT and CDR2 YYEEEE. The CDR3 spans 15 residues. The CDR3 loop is CASSLAGQGYNEQFF. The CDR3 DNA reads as TGTGCCAGCAGCTTGGCCGGACAGGGATACAATGAGCAGTTCTTC.

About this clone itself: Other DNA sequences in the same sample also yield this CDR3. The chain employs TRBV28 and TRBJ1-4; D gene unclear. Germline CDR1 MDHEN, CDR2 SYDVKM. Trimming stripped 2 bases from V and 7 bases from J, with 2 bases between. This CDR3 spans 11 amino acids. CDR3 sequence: CASSLAEKLFF. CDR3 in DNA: TGTGCCAGCAGTTTAGCTGAAAAACTGTTTTTT. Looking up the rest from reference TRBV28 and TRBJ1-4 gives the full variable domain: DVKVTQSSRYLVKRTGEKVFLECVQDMDHENMFWYRQDPGLGLRLIYFSYDVKMKEKGDIPEGYSVSREKKERFSLILESASTNQTSMYLCASSLAEKLFFGSGTQLSVL.